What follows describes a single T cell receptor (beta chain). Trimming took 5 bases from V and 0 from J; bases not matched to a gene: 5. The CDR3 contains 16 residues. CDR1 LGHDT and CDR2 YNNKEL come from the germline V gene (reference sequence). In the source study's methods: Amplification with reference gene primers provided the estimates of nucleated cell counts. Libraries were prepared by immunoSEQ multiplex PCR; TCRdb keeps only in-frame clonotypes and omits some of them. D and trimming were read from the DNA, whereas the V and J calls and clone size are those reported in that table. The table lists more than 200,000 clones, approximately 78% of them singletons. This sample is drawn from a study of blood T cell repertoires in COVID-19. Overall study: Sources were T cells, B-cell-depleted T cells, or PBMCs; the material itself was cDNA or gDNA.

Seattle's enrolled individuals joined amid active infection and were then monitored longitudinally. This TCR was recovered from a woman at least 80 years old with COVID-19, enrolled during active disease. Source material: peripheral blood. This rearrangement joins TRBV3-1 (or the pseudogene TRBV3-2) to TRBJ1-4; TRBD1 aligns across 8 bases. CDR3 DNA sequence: TGTGCCAGCAGCTTATGGGGACAGGCAACTAATGAAAAACTGTTTTTT. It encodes CASSLWGQATNEKLFF.